Shown below are 15 T cell receptor beta chains from a single sample sequenced in a study of OX40 agonist ivuxolimab in advanced cancers. The assay was immunoSEQ multiplex PCR, and TCRdb's table has in-frame clones only and misses some. This sample carries tens of thousands of clones, 81% of them seen once, and the ten largest clones take over 1.1%. The material was CD4+ or CD8+ T cells sorted from blood, obtained in a trial of the OX40 agonist ivuxolimab. The source of these receptors is an adult with an advanced solid tumor such as melanoma, head and neck, liver or kidney cancer.

The V and J genes are TRBV19 and TRBJ1-5; D is unresolved. Per germline, CDR1 LNHDA and CDR2 SQIVND (reference sequence). V gave up 3 bases and J gave up 4 bases, with 10 bases separating them. The CDR3 spans 14 residues. CDR3: CASSIGTANQPQHF. The DNA for the CDR3 is TGTGCCAGTAGTATCGGAACAGCTAATCAGCCCCAGCATTTT.

In DNA, the CDR3 is TGCGCCAGCAGCCAGACGGCGGGTGAGCAGTTCTTC. Amino acids: CASSQTAGEQFF. This chain uses TRBV4-3 with TRBJ2-1, with D possibly matching TRBD2 (5 bases). This CDR3 is 12 amino acids long. With 3 bases removed from V and 9 bases from J, the gap between germline ends came to 9 bases. Germline-derived CDR1 and CDR2 are LGHNA and YSLEER.

The chain has TRBV5-1 and TRBJ2-4, with D perhaps TRBD1 (6 bases). In germline, CDR1 is SGHRS, CDR2 YFSETQ. V was shortened by 3 bases and J by 2 bases, with 15 bases between the two germline ends. The CDR3 totals 16 residues. This CDR3 reads CASSSAGRGTKNIQYF. Here the CDR3 DNA reads TGCGCCAGCAGCTCGGCAGGCAGGGGAACCAAAAACATTCAGTACTTC.

This chain links TRBV6-5 with TRBJ2-5; 8 positions agree with TRBD2. The germline V gene encodes CDR1 MNHEY and CDR2 SVGAGI. CDR3 size: 13 residues. V was pared by 4 bases and J by 5 bases, with 3 bases of the junction left unmatched. The CDR3 nucleotides read TGTGCCAGCAGTTTAGCGGGATCTGAGACCCAGTACTTC. It codes for CASSLAGSETQYF.

The chain joins TRBV5-6 to TRBJ2-1; TRBD2 aligns across 7 bases. Germline assignment: CDR1 SGHDT and CDR2 YYEEEE. Trimming at V came to 2 bases and at J to 3 bases, leaving 11 bases not matched to a gene. This CDR3 has 17 amino acids. The CDR3 sequence is CASSFDFGTNYYNEQFF. DNA of the CDR3: TGTGCCAGCAGCTTCGACTTCGGGACTAACTACTACAATGAGCAGTTCTTC.

The chain is built from TRBV30 and TRBJ1-1; TRBD1 is a possible D gene (6 bases). Trimming removed 0 bases at V and 3 bases at J, with 14 bases between. CDR3 length: 15 amino acids. The germline V gene has CDR1 GTSNPN and CDR2 SVGIG (reference sequence). The CDR3 here is CAWSVVWGQYTEAFF. The CDR3 coding sequence is TGTGCCTGGAGTGTAGTGTGGGGGCAGTACACTGAAGCTTTCTTT.

This clone was seen a handful of times. CDR3 region: CATRGSRRVNTEAFF. DNA of the CDR3: TGTGCCACCAGAGGGTCAAGGCGGGTGAACACTGAAGCTTTCTTT. The J gene is TRBJ1-1, the V gene TRBV15; D gene unclear. Trimming removed 6 bases at V and 0 bases at J, with 14 bases between. Germline assignment: CDR1 LNHNV and CDR2 YYDKDF (reference sequence). The CDR3 consists of 15 residues.

The chain recombines TRBV11-3 with TRBJ2-3; no firm D call. Germline CDR1 reads SGHNT; CDR2 reads YENEEA. The CDR3 is made up of 11 amino acids. Trimming removed 2 bases from V and 4 bases from J, with 1 base in between. CDR3 region: CASSLSDTQYF. CDR3 DNA: TGTGCCAGCAGCTTATCAGATACGCAGTATTTT.

The rearrangement joins TRBV2 to TRBJ1-2, with unresolved D. The CDR3 has 15 amino acids. The germline V gene has CDR1 SNHLY and CDR2 FYNNEI. V was trimmed by 7 bases and J by 0 bases, leaving 15 bases between them. CDR3 in amino acids: CASTETLFTNYGYTF. DNA of the CDR3: TGTGCCAGCACCGAGACTCTATTTACTAACTATGGCTACACCTTC.

This chain connects TRBV11-2 to TRBJ2-1; 12 bases map to TRBD2. Per the germline V gene, CDR1 is SGHAT and CDR2 is FQNNGV. This CDR3 contains 18 residues. V lost 5 bases and J lost 0; bases outside the gene matches: 8. CDR3 residues: CASSRGLAGLSSYNEQFF. The CDR3 DNA is TGTGCCAGCAGCCGAGGACTAGCGGGGTTAAGCTCCTACAATGAGCAGTTCTTC.

In this sample, this clone turned up once. The J gene is TRBJ2-1, the V gene TRBV4-3; D is undetermined. Germline V gives CDR1 LGHNA, CDR2 YSLEER. The CDR3 totals 15 residues. V was shortened by 4 bases and J by 7 bases, with 17 bases between the two germline ends. DNA of the CDR3: TGCGCCAGCAGCCCCGGTTTACCCGCTAGAAATGAGCAGTTCTTC. This codes for CASSPGLPARNEQFF.

The chain joins TRBV6-1 to TRBJ2-3, with TRBD2 matching 9 bases. The CDR3 is 18 amino acids. Per germline, CDR1 MNHNS and CDR2 SASEGT. V dropped 3 bases and J dropped 3; count of bases not matched to a gene: 13. The CDR3 DNA sequence: TGTGCCAGCAGTGACGGCCGGCTTTGGCTAGCGGGGACAGATACGCAGTATTTT. This translates into CASSDGRLWLAGTDTQYF.

This chain connects TRBV29-1 to TRBJ2-5; D may be TRBD1 (6 bases). CDR1 and CDR2 from the germline V gene are SQVTM and ANQGSEA. With 6 bases removed from V and 4 bases from J, the gap between germline ends came to 15 bases. The CDR3 runs to 13 residues. CDR3 in DNA: TGCAGCGTCCAACAGGGAGCGCGAGAGACCCAGTACTTC. Translating gives CSVQQGARETQYF.

The count of this clone is one. The chain is built from TRBV27 and TRBJ2-3; tentative D call: TRBD1 (5 bases). The CDR3 consists of 15 residues. V was clipped by 9 bases and J by 2 bases, with 18 bases between them. Per the germline V gene, CDR1 is MNHEY and CDR2 is SMNVEV (reference sequence). The CDR3: CASGAKSHLTDTQYF. The CDR3 DNA reads TGTGCCAGTGGGGCTAAGAGCCACCTCACAGATACGCAGTATTTT.

This sequence joins TRBV5-1 and TRBJ2-1; 10 bases are shared with TRBD1. The CDR3 covers 14 residues. V gave up 1 base and J gave up 8 bases; unmatched junction bases: 3. Per germline, CDR1 SGHRS and CDR2 YFSETQ. CDR3: CASSLRQGADEQFF. In nucleotides, the CDR3 is TGCGCCAGCAGCTTGAGACAGGGGGCCGATGAGCAGTTCTTC.